The next 30 T cell receptor beta chains were all read from a single sample in a study of cytomegalovirus exposure and HLA in healthy donors. With 60 Vbeta and 13 Jbeta primers, the PCR was carried out. TCRdb's table, derived via immunoSEQ multiplex PCR, lists solely in-frame clones and lacks some. This table has 150,000 to 200,000 clones, 82% appearing once. The sample comprised PBMCs. The source is a girl aged 10-17 years in good health and CMV-seropositive.

This clone was seen only once. The chain joins TRBV7-2 to TRBJ2-2, with D possibly being TRBD1 (5 bases). The CDR3 totals 14 residues. Germline-derived CDR1 and CDR2 are SGHTA and FQGNSA. The V end lost 0 bases, the J end lost 3 bases, and 5 bases lay between the germline ends. Here the CDR3 reads CASSLARDTGELFF. CDR3 in DNA: TGTGCCAGCAGCTTAGCCAGGGACACCGGGGAGCTGTTTTTT.

This chain joins TRBV9 and TRBJ2-1, with a tentative D call TRBD2 (6 bases). V lost 2 bases and J 3 bases, leaving 18 bases between the germline ends. Germline assignment: CDR1 SGDLS and CDR2 YYNGEE. This CDR3 comprises 17 residues. The CDR3 sequence: CASSVILPGLRYNEQFF. CDR3 bases: TGTGCCAGCAGCGTTATCTTGCCGGGACTCCGCTACAATGAGCAGTTCTTC.

This sequence joins TRBV4-3 and TRBJ2-3; TRBD1 is a possible D gene (5 bases). The germline V and J ends were trimmed by 1 base and 1 base, with 15 bases remaining between them. This CDR3 comprises 17 residues. The germline V gene has CDR1 LGHNA and CDR2 YSLEER. The CDR3 region has the DNA TGCGCCAGCAGCCAAGTAAGGACAAATTTTCGCACAGATACGCAGTATTTT. The encoded protein is CASSQVRTNFRTDTQYF.

The V gene is TRBV28, the J gene TRBJ2-7; 8 bases match TRBD2. V lost 1 base, J lost 1 base, and 3 bases stayed unmatched. Germline V gene lookup returns CDR1 MDHEN and CDR2 SYDVKM. This CDR3 has 15 residues. The CDR3 DNA reads as TGTGCCAGCAGTTTATTTAGCGGGATTTCCTACGAGCAGTACTTC. Protein: CASSLFSGISYEQYF.

The gene calls are TRBV5-1 and TRBJ1-1; the D gene is possibly TRBD1 (5 bases). The CDR3 length is 14 residues. Trimming pared 2 bases from V and 3 bases from J, leaving 11 bases between. CDR1 and CDR2 (germline): SGHRS, YFSETQ. In DNA form, the CDR3 reads TGCGCCAGCAGCTTCGGGGGAGAGGACACTGAAGCTTTCTTT. Translation: CASSFGGEDTEAFF. The variable domain in full, completed from reference TRBV5-1 and TRBJ1-1, reads KAGVTQTPRYLIKTRGQQVTLSCSPISGHRSVSWYQQTPGQGLQFLFEYFSETQRNKGNFPGRFSGRQFSNSRSEMNVSTLELGDSALYLCASSFGGEDTEAFFGQGTRLTVV.

This sequence joins TRBV5-1 and TRBJ2-5; the D is unclear. Between the trimmed V and J ends, which lost 6 bases and 3 bases, there was a span of 6 bases. In germline, CDR1 is SGHRS, CDR2 YFSETQ. This CDR3 has 11 residues. The CDR3 DNA reads TGCGCCAGCACCCTCGAAGAGACCCAGTACTTC. Protein: CASTLEETQYF. Drawing the rest from reference TRBV5-1 and TRBJ2-5, the complete variable domain is KAGVTQTPRYLIKTRGQQVTLSCSPISGHRSVSWYQQTPGQGLQFLFEYFSETQRNKGNFPGRFSGRQFSNSRSEMNVSTLELGDSALYLCASTLEETQYFGPGTRLLVL.

The chain links TRBV28 to TRBJ2-7; D ambiguous. CDR1 and CDR2 (germline): MDHEN, SYDVKM. Trimming removed 1 base from V and 1 base from J, with 11 bases in between. This CDR3 has 15 residues. CDR3 sequence (DNA): TGTGCCAGCAGTTTATCTGTCAGGTTATCCTACGAGCAGTACTTC. Protein sequence: CASSLSVRLSYEQYF.

The CDR3 DNA sequence: TGTGCCAGCGTAAGGGGTAGGGACACTGAAGCTTTCTTT. Its translation is CASVRGRDTEAFF. V gene TRBV18 combines with J gene TRBJ1-1, with D perhaps TRBD1 (5 bases). Germline values: CDR1 KGHSH, CDR2 LQKENI. There are 13 residues in the CDR3. Trimming pared 8 bases from V and 3 bases from J, leaving 13 bases between.

This rearrangement joins TRBV7-2 to TRBJ1-5, with D unclear. The V gene's germline CDR1 is SGHTA and CDR2 FQGNSA. The V end lost 5 bases, the J end lost 0 bases, and 11 bases lay between the germline ends. This CDR3 is built from 15 residues. CDR3 sequence reads: CASSPDGVSNQPQHF. CDR3 sequence (DNA): TGTGCCAGCAGCCCGGACGGGGTTAGCAATCAGCCCCAGCATTTT. Looking up the rest from reference TRBV7-2 and TRBJ1-5 gives the full variable domain: GAGVSQSPSNKVTEKGKDVELRCDPISGHTALYWYRQSLGQGLEFLIYFQGNSAPDKSGLPSDRFSAERTGGSVSTLTIQRTQQEDSAVYLCASSPDGVSNQPQHFGDGTRLSIL.

This rearrangement joins TRBV5-1 to TRBJ1-1; D is ambiguous. The V gene lost 3 bases and the J gene lost 1 base, with 7 bases spanning the gap. There are 13 residues in the CDR3. CDR1 SGHRS and CDR2 YFSETQ come from the germline V gene. The CDR3 coding sequence is TGCGCCAGCAGCTCGACTCCGAACACTGAAGCTTTCTTT. Translation: CASSSTPNTEAFF.

This rearrangement joins TRBV7-3 to TRBJ2-1, with 9 bases identical to TRBD2. From germline, CDR1 is SGHTA and CDR2 FQGTGA. CDR3 length equals 15 residues. Losses at the gene ends were 5 bases for V and 11 bases for J; bases not matched to a gene: 13. CDR3 loop: CASSPLLGLAHKQFF. The CDR3 bases are TGTGCCAGCAGCCCCCTCTTAGGACTAGCGCATAAGCAGTTCTTC.

This chain uses TRBV7-3 with TRBJ2-1; 8 nucleotides align to TRBD2. The germline V gene encodes CDR1 SGHTA and CDR2 FQGTGA. V was clipped by 3 bases and J by 3 bases; unmatched bases: 1. The length of the CDR3 is 14 residues. For the CDR3, the DNA is TGTGCCAGCAGCTTTAGCGGGGTCTACAATGAGCAGTTCTTC. Translated, it gives CASSFSGVYNEQFF.

The gene calls are TRBV6-4 and TRBJ2-3; D unclear. This CDR3 has 14 amino acids. V lost 0 bases to trimming and J lost 9 bases, with 13 bases between them. CDR1 is MRHNA and CDR2 is SNTAGT in the germline V gene. This CDR3 reads CASSDSGASGTQYF. CDR3 DNA sequence: TGTGCCAGCAGTGACTCTGGAGCATCTGGGACGCAGTATTTT.

V usage is TRBV5-1 and J usage is TRBJ2-2; 7 nucleotides agree with TRBD2. V gave up 0 bases and J gave up 1 base; unmatched junction bases: 0. This CDR3 region has 15 residues. Per germline, CDR1 SGHRS and CDR2 YFSETQ. DNA of the CDR3: TGCGCCAGCAGCTTGGTAGCGGGGAACACCGGGGAGCTGTTTTTT. Protein sequence: CASSLVAGNTGELFF.

The V call is TRBV9, the J call TRBJ1-2; 10 nucleotides line up with TRBD1. Germline CDR1 and CDR2: SGDLS and YYNGEE. This CDR3 is 15 amino acids long. V was pared by 0 bases and J by 5 bases, with 4 bases of the junction left unmatched. The CDR3 region is CASSVEGQGRYGYTF. The CDR3 coding sequence is TGTGCCAGCAGCGTAGAGGGACAGGGGCGGTATGGCTACACCTTC. The full variable domain, completed using reference TRBV9 and TRBJ1-2, is DSGVTQTPKHLITATGQRVTLRCSPRSGDLSVYWYQQSLDQGLQFLIQYYNGEERAKGNILERFSAQQFPDLHSELNLSSLELGDSALYFCASSVEGQGRYGYTFGSGTRLTVV.

Only a few counts were recorded for this clone. The chain carries TRBV7-3 and TRBJ1-1, with 7 bases aligning to TRBD1. With V trimmed by 4 bases and J by 3 bases, 5 bases remained unmatched. From germline, CDR1 is SGHTA and CDR2 FQGTGA. The CDR3 runs to 14 residues. In DNA, the CDR3 is TGTGCCAGCAGCTCCACAGGGGCGGACACTGAAGCTTTCTTT. The encoded protein is CASSSTGADTEAFF.

This clone occurred once. This chain links TRBV5-1 with TRBJ2-1; 8 bases agree with TRBD1. J lost 4 bases, V lost 4 bases, and 4 bases had no gene match. Germline V gene lookup returns CDR1 SGHRS and CDR2 YFSETQ. The CDR3 loop spans 14 amino acids. The CDR3 region has the DNA TGCGCCAGCAGCACGGGACAGGAATACAATGAGCAGTTCTTC. Amino acids: CASSTGQEYNEQFF.

This clone was recorded only once. The rearrangement joins TRBV7-3 to TRBJ2-5, with D perhaps matching TRBD1 (5 bases). Per the germline V gene, CDR1 is SGHTA and CDR2 is FQGTGA. This CDR3 spans 13 amino acids. The V end was cut by 5 bases, the J end by 2 bases, with 9 bases between. The CDR3 region is CASSRTGQETQYF. The CDR3 nucleotides read TGTGCCAGCAGCCGAACAGGACAAGAGACCCAGTACTTC.

The V gene is TRBV6-1, the J gene TRBJ2-2; 14 positions agree with TRBD2. The CDR3 is 18 amino acids. The V gene's germline CDR1 is MNHNS and CDR2 SASEGT. Unmatched junction bases numbered 4, after V lost 4 bases and J lost 0 bases. In nucleotides, the CDR3 is TGTGCCAGCAGTGGGGGGGGACTAGCGGGGGCGAACACCGGGGAGCTGTTTTTT. Its protein product is CASSGGGLAGANTGELFF.

The CDR3 reads CASSFRTAYTEAFF. Here the CDR3 DNA reads TGTGCCAGCAGCTTCAGGACAGCGTACACTGAAGCTTTCTTT. The rearrangement uses TRBV7-8 and TRBJ1-1; the D gene is possibly TRBD1 (6 bases). This CDR3 contains 14 residues. Germline CDR1 reads SGHVS; CDR2 reads FQNEAQ. V lost 3 bases and J lost 3, with 11 bases in between.

Regarding this clone: The germline gene is not matched at one end of the junction; a read error may be the cause. This rearrangement joins TRBV5-1 to TRBJ2-7; 9 positions agree with TRBD2. The germline CDR1 and CDR2 sequences are SGHRS and YFSETQ. The CDR3 runs to 18 residues. CDR3 sequence (DNA): TGCGCCAGCAGCTTGAGGCTAGCGGGACCTAGTCCTAGCTACGGGCAGTACTTC. Amino acids: CASSLRLAGPSPSYGQYF.

This clone was picked up one time. The J gene is TRBJ2-5, the V gene TRBV6-5; D perhaps matches TRBD1 (5 bases). Germline V gene data show CDR1 as MNHEY and CDR2 as SVGAGI. The CDR3 sequence is 15 residues long. The ends were cut back, 0 bases at V and 1 base at J, with 9 bases in the middle. The CDR3 DNA reads as TGTGCCAGCAGTTACTCCCCGACAGCCCAAGAGACCCAGTACTTC. This translates into CASSYSPTAQETQYF.

The V and J genes are TRBV7-9 and TRBJ2-7; 14 positions match TRBD2. Germline-derived CDR1 and CDR2 are SEHNR and FQNEAQ (reference sequence). With 5 bases clipped from V and 3 bases from J, the junction kept 0 bases outside the gene matches. The CDR3 is 14 amino acids. The CDR3 protein is CASSGTSGSYEQYF. CDR3 coding DNA: TGTGCCAGCAGCGGGACTAGCGGGAGCTACGAGCAGTACTTC.

J is TRBJ1-4 and V is TRBV18; D is unresolved. This CDR3 contains 13 residues. V lost 3 bases, J lost 8 bases, and 10 bases lay in between. Germline CDR1 and CDR2: KGHSH and LQKENI. CDR3 bases: TGTGCCAGCTCACCGGCGGCCTCGGAAAAACTGTTTTTT. This gives the protein CASSPAASEKLFF.

Notes on this clone: An end of the junction does not agree with germline; a read error may underlie this. The chain combines TRBV7-7 with TRBJ2-5; TRBD2 aligns across 11 bases. The length of the CDR3 is 15 residues. CDR1 and CDR2 from the germline V gene are SSHAT and FNYEAQ (reference sequence). CDR3 in DNA: TGTGCTAGCAGCTCGGGACTAGCGGCACAAGAGACCCAGTACTTC. Encoded protein: CASSSGLAAQETQYF.

This chain links TRBV9 with TRBJ2-1; possibly TRBD1 for D (6 bases). Between the trimmed V and J ends, which lost 0 bases and 4 bases, there was a span of 20 bases. Looked up from germline, CDR1 is SGDLS and CDR2 is YYNGEE. The CDR3 contains 18 residues. DNA for the CDR3: TGTGCCAGCAGCGTAGGAGGGACACTCATCCCTCGGTACAATGAGCAGTTCTTC. Protein: CASSVGGTLIPRYNEQFF.

The J gene is TRBJ1-1, the V gene TRBV7-2; D ambiguous. CDR3 length: 14 residues. CDR1 is SGHTA and CDR2 is FQGNSA in the germline V gene. V was cut by 2 bases and J by 2 bases, with 9 bases left in between. The CDR3 sequence: CASSLRGTNTEAFF. CDR3 DNA: TGTGCCAGCAGCTTAAGAGGAACAAACACTGAAGCTTTCTTT.

The CDR3 DNA sequence: TGCGCCAGCAGCCAGCAGGGGACTGGAAACACCATATATTTT. Protein: CASSQQGTGNTIYF. V is TRBV4-1 and J is TRBJ1-3; a possible D gene is TRBD1 (6 bases). V dropped 3 bases and J dropped 2 bases, with 8 bases sitting between them. From germline, CDR1 is MGHRA and CDR2 YSYEKL. The length of the CDR3 is 14 residues.

The chain uses TRBV5-6 and TRBJ2-3; TRBD2 might be the D (5 bases). The CDR3 totals 14 residues. Per the germline V gene, CDR1 is SGHDT and CDR2 is YYEEEE. Deletions cut 0 bases from V and 4 bases from J, with 9 bases between. The CDR3 DNA reads TGTGCCAGCAGCTTGGGGCACGGGGCAGATACGCAGTATTTT. Amino acids: CASSLGHGADTQYF.

The CDR3 here is CASSLGQGAAGELFF. The CDR3 nucleotides read TGTGCCAGCAGCTTAGGGCAGGGGGCGGCCGGGGAGCTGTTTTTT. The J gene is TRBJ2-2, the V gene TRBV7-3, with 8 bases lining up with TRBD1. CDR1 and CDR2 (germline): SGHTA, FQGTGA. CDR3 size: 15 residues. The V segment lost 2 bases and the J segment 6 bases; nucleotides outside the gene matches: 5.